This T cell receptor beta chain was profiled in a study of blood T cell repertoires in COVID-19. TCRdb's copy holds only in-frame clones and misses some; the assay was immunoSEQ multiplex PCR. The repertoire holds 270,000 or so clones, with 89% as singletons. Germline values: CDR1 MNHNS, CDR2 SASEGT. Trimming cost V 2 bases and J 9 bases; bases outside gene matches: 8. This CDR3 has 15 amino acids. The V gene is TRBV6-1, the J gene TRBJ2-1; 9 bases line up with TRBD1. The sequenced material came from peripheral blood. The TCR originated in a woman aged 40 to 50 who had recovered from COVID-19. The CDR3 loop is CASSERPGQGSEQFF. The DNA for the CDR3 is TGTGCCAGCAGTGAAAGACCGGGACAGGGCAGTGAGCAGTTCTTC.